These 19 T cell receptor beta chains originate from one sample sequenced in a study of shared clonotypes between healthy human individuals. Sequencing was performed with immunoSEQ multiplex PCR; in TCRdb, only in-frame clones are kept and a portion is missing. The top ten hold around 1.7% of the sample, which has around 1,900,000 clones, about 93% seen once. Terminally differentiated effector memory CD45RA+ cells were excluded from the naive CD8 cells, which were CD45RO-negative and positively selected for CCR7. The specimen sequenced was naive CD8+ T cells from PBMCs. The receptors shown here come from a man aged 18 to 35 in good health. Some clones in this sample may be carry-over from other donors' samples.

V gene TRBV27 combines with J gene TRBJ1-2; tentative D call: TRBD1 (6 bases). The CDR3 consists of 13 residues. Germline CDR1 is MNHEY and CDR2 is SMNVEV (reference sequence). V shed 6 bases and J shed 7 bases, with 15 bases lying between them. This CDR3 is CASSLPDRSGYTF. Here the CDR3 DNA reads TGTGCCAGCAGCCTCCCCGACAGGTCTGGCTACACCTTC.

The rearrangement uses TRBV27 and TRBJ2-7, with TRBD2 matching 12 bases. The germline V gene has CDR1 MNHEY and CDR2 SMNVEV (reference sequence). V was clipped by 7 bases and J by 8 bases; unmatched bases: 9. CDR3 length: 14 residues. In nucleotides, the CDR3 is TGTGCCAGCACTTTGACTAGCGGGAGCTCTCAGCAGTACTTC. It translates to CASTLTSGSSQQYF.

The sample holds one count of this clone. The chain carries TRBV5-1 and TRBJ2-3; 13 nucleotides match TRBD2. This CDR3 comprises 17 residues. Germline CDR1 is SGHRS and CDR2 is YFSETQ. V lost 3 bases, J lost 0 bases, and 4 bases stayed unmatched. The CDR3 here is CASSSGLAGLSTDTQYF. The CDR3 coding sequence is TGCGCCAGCAGCTCGGGACTAGCGGGACTCAGCACAGATACGCAGTATTTT.

CDR3: CASSAWGSSSYNEQFF. Written as DNA, the CDR3 is TGTGCCAGCTCAGCCTGGGGGTCTAGCTCCTACAATGAGCAGTTCTTC. The chain carries TRBV18 and TRBJ2-1; D may be TRBD1 or TRBD2 (5 bases each). The germline V and J ends were trimmed by 5 bases and 0 bases, with 14 bases remaining between them. Germline CDR1 and CDR2: KGHSH and LQKENI. This CDR3 region has 16 residues.

This chain joins TRBV28 and TRBJ2-7, with unresolved D. The CDR3 extends over 14 amino acids. V was cut by 6 bases and J by 2 bases, with 14 bases left in between. CDR1 is MDHEN, CDR2 SYDVKM, per germline. The CDR3 reads CASRKNILPYEQYF. In DNA, the CDR3 is TGTGCCAGCAGGAAGAACATACTTCCCTACGAGCAGTACTTC.

This rearrangement joins TRBV7-6 to TRBJ2-1; TRBD2 matches at 7 bases. The germline V gene has CDR1 SGHVS and CDR2 FNYEAQ. Trimming cost V 4 bases and J 5 bases; bases outside gene matches: 8. This CDR3 spans 15 amino acids. The CDR3 DNA is TGTGCCAGCAGCTCCGCGGGACTACTGGACAATGAGCAGTTCTTC. Protein sequence: CASSSAGLLDNEQFF. The entire variable domain, with the rest obtained from reference TRBV7-6 and TRBJ2-1, is as follows: GAGVSQSPRYKVTKRGQDVALRCDPISGHVSLYWYRQALGQGPEFLTYFNYEAQQDKSGLPNDRFSAERPEGSISTLTIQRTEQRDSAMYRCASSSAGLLDNEQFFGPGTRLTVL.

The rearrangement uses TRBV28 and TRBJ1-5; D possibly corresponds to TRBD1 (5 bases). Trimming cost V 2 bases and J 8 bases, with 19 bases left between them. CDR3 size: 16 residues. Germline assignment: CDR1 MDHEN and CDR2 SYDVKM. The CDR3 bases are TGTGCCAGCAGTTTAGGGGGGACCCAGACCATGGAGCCCCAGCATTTT. Translated: CASSLGGTQTMEPQHF. The full variable domain, rest sourced from reference TRBV28 and TRBJ1-5, is DVKVTQSSRYLVKRTGEKVFLECVQDMDHENMFWYRQDPGLGLRLIYFSYDVKMKEKGDIPEGYSVSREKKERFSLILESASTNQTSMYLCASSLGGTQTMEPQHFGDGTRLSIL.

The rearrangement joins TRBV20-1 to TRBJ2-1; D not resolved. This CDR3 region has 10 residues. Per germline, CDR1 DFQATT and CDR2 SNEGSKA (reference sequence). Trimming took 6 bases from V and 5 from J, leaving 5 bases between them. The CDR3 DNA follows: TGCAGTGCCGCCAACAATGAGCAGTTCTTC. It codes for CSAANNEQFF.

This rearrangement joins TRBV11-3 to TRBJ2-1; D call uncertain. This CDR3 is built from 18 residues. Trimming shortened V by 3 bases and J by 6 bases, and 24 bases separated the two germline ends. CDR1 is SGHNT and CDR2 is YENEEA in the germline V gene. CDR3 protein: CASSFESLLVKQTNEQFF. The CDR3 bases are TGTGCCAGCAGCTTCGAGTCTCTTTTGGTTAAACAGACCAATGAGCAGTTCTTC.

The genes are TRBV4-1 and TRBJ2-7, with TRBD1 as a possible D gene (6 bases). CDR1 is MGHRA, CDR2 YSYEKL, per germline. V was cut by 2 bases and J by 3 bases, with 14 bases left in between. This CDR3 has 15 residues. The CDR3 region has the DNA TGCGCCAGCAGCCAACCCGATGGACAGATCTACGAGCAGTACTTC. This translates into CASSQPDGQIYEQYF.

The chain joins TRBV29-1 to TRBJ1-1; possible D gene TRBD1, 5 bases. Trimming took 1 base from V and 3 from J, leaving 15 bases between them. The CDR3 loop spans 15 amino acids. CDR1 and CDR2 from the germline V gene are SQVTM and ANQGSEA. The CDR3, as DNA: TGCAGCGTTGAAGGAAGGACAACGGCGGACACTGAAGCTTTCTTT. This translates into CSVEGRTTADTEAFF.

V is TRBV6-1 and J is TRBJ1-5; 7 bases fit TRBD1. The CDR3 length is 15 residues. The V gene end was trimmed by 7 bases and the J gene end by 3 bases; junction bases not matched to a gene: 9. Germline V CDR1 and CDR2: MNHNS, SASEGT. Written as DNA, the CDR3 is TGTGCCAGCACCCCATTCGGGACAGACAATCAGCCCCAGCATTTT. Protein: CASTPFGTDNQPQHF.

The V gene is TRBV19, the J gene TRBJ1-5; D uncertain. Trimming removed 5 bases from V and 5 bases from J, with 10 bases in between. The germline gives CDR1 LNHDA, CDR2 SQIVND (reference sequence). CDR3 size: 13 residues. The CDR3 DNA follows: TGTGCCAGTAGTTCGGCAAATGATCAGCCCCAGCATTTT. It specifies CASSSANDQPQHF.

This chain joins TRBV4-2 and TRBJ1-6, with D uncertain. Germline V lookup: CDR1 LGHNA, CDR2 YNFKEQ. The CDR3 spans 14 residues. Trimming shortened V by 3 bases and J by 7 bases, and 10 bases separated the two germline ends. The CDR3 spells CASSQVRVNSPLHF. The CDR3 coding sequence is TGTGCCAGCAGCCAGGTACGGGTCAATTCACCCCTCCACTTT.

The chain recombines TRBV7-9 with TRBJ2-7; a weak D match, TRBD2 (5 bases). The CDR3 has 18 amino acids. V lost 4 bases and J lost 2, with 24 bases in between. Germline CDR1 SEHNR, CDR2 FQNEAQ (reference sequence). The CDR3 DNA follows: TGTGCCAGCAGCTCAACGCCGATAAGGGAGACGGACCCCTACGAGCAGTACTTC. Its translation: CASSSTPIRETDPYEQYF.

The chain joins TRBV7-6 to TRBJ2-7, with 9 bases fitting TRBD2. The germline V gene has CDR1 SGHVS and CDR2 FNYEAQ. Unmatched junction bases numbered 12, after V lost 5 bases and J lost 4 bases. This CDR3 region has 16 residues. The CDR3 protein is CASSQGPGTSRYEQYF. The CDR3 coding sequence is TGTGCCAGCAGCCAAGGGCCTGGGACTAGCAGATACGAGCAGTACTTC.

As to this clone: Other nucleotide sequences from this sample produce the same CDR3. V is TRBV5-4 and J is TRBJ2-7; no clear D gene. V was clipped by 1 base and J by 0 bases, with 8 bases between them. The CDR3 spans 14 residues. Germline CDR1 SGHNT, CDR2 YYREEE (reference sequence). The CDR3, as DNA: TGTGCCAGCAGCTTGTTAGGCAGCTCCTACGAGCAGTACTTC. Translated: CASSLLGSSYEQYF.

The rearrangement links TRBV19 to TRBJ2-7, with 8 nucleotides matching TRBD1. This CDR3 has 15 residues. Germline V CDR1 and CDR2: LNHDA, SQIVND (reference sequence). Trimming removed 5 bases from V and 5 bases from J; junction bases left unmatched: 11. CDR3 in DNA: TGTGCCAGTAGTGTCCGGACAGGGTTTCGAGACGAGCAGTACTTC. This codes for CASSVRTGFRDEQYF.

The gene calls are TRBV7-6 and TRBJ2-3, with 8 bases fitting TRBD2. The CDR3 is 17 residues long. The V gene's germline CDR1 is SGHVS and CDR2 FNYEAQ. Germline trimming cut 5 bases from V and 6 bases from J; bases unmatched to any gene: 16. CDR3 residues: CASSPITSGLRGDTQYF. The CDR3 bases are TGTGCCAGCAGCCCCATCACTAGCGGCCTCCGTGGGGATACGCAGTATTTT.